This T cell receptor (beta chain) was identified in a study of T cells in Graves' hyperthyroidism and ophthalmopathy. Study summary: Before any treatment, at initial diagnosis, peripheral blood was collected. Overall study findings and caveats: In the blood, most expanded thyroid clonotypes above 0.001 appeared as well.

Germline values: CDR1 SGDLS, CDR2 YYNGEE. Deletions cut 4 bases from V and 6 bases from J, with 19 bases between. This CDR3 is built from 15 residues. RNA transcripts yielded amplified TCR beta CDR3 regions. The HTBI primer set was used in a first-round RT-PCR of the TCR CDR3. In TCRdb, the multiplex PCR reads were re-called with MiXCR into one record per CDR3 protein. Of hundreds of thousands of distinct CDR3 sequences listed, over 35% are singletons. Across 18 months, stable Graves' hyperthyroidism was marked by no progression to ophthalmopathy. Exclusions: uncontrolled infection, other autoimmune disease, pregnancy, lactation. The sample holds a few counts of this clonotype. The antigen is undetermined.

Source material: blood. The receptor was isolated from a man aged 18 to 29 with Graves' hyperthyroidism. The chain recombines TRBV9 with TRBJ1-1; perhaps TRBD1 as D (6 bases). The CDR3 region has the DNA TGTGCCAGCAGCCAAGATTTAGGGGGGTTACCTGAAGCTTTCTTT. Amino acid sequence: CASSQDLGGLPEAFF.